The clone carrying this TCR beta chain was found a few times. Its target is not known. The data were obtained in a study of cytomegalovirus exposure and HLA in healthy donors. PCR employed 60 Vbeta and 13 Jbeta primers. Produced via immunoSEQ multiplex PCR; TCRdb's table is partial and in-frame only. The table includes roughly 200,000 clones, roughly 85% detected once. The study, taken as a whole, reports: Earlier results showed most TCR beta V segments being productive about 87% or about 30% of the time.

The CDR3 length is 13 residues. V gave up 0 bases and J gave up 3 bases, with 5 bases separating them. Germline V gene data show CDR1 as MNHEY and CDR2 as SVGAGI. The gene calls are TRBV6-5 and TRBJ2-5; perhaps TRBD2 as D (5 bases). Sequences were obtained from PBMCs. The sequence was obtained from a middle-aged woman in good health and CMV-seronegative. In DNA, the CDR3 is TGTGCCAGCAGTTACTCGGGAGAAGAGACCCAGTACTTC. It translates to CASSYSGEETQYF.